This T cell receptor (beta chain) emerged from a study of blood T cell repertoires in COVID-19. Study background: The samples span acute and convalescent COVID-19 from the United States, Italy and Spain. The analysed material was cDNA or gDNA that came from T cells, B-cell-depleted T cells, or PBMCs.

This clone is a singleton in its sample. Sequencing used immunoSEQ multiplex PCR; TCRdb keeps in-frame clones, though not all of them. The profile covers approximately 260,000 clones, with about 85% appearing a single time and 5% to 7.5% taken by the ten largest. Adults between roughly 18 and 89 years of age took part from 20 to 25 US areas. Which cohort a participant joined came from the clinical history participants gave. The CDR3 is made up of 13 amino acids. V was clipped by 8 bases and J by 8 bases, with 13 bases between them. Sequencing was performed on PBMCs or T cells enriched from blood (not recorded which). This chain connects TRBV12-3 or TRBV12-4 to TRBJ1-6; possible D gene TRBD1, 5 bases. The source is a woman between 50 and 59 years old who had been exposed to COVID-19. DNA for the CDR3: TGTGCCAGCCGCTTAATAGGGGATTCACCCCTCCACTTT. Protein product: CASRLIGDSPLHF.